This TCR beta chain was obtained from a study of cytomegalovirus exposure and HLA in healthy donors. Germline lookup yields CDR1 MNHEY and CDR2 SVGAGI. This CDR3 is 15 amino acids long. V was pared by 4 bases and J by 3 bases, with 5 bases of the junction left unmatched. General study results and limits: Later analysis placed DRB1 highest and HLA-C lowest in TCR association rates, which differed by HLA locus. TRBV6-2, TRBV6-3 and other indistinguishable V segments were excluded.

The PCR had 60 Vbeta and 13 Jbeta primers. Only in-frame clones appear in the TCRdb table, and some are missing; sequencing was by immunoSEQ multiplex PCR. Its listing shows about 72,000 clones. Regarding this clone: The target antigen is unknown.

The TCR comes from a man aged 40-55 years in good health and CMV-seronegative. The source material was PBMCs. The chain links TRBV6-5 to TRBJ2-7; TRBD2 aligns across 11 bases. The CDR3 DNA reads TGTGCCAGCAGTTCGCCGACTAGCGGGGACTACGAGCAGTACTTC. Translated, it gives CASSSPTSGDYEQYF.